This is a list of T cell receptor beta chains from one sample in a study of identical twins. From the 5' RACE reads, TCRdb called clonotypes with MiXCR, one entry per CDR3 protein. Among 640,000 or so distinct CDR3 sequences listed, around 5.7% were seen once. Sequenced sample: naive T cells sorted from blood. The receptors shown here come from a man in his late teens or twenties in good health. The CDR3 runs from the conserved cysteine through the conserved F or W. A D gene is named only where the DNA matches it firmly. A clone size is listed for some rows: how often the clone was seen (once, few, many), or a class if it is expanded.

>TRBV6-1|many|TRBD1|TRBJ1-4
CASSRETGQGGEKLFF
TGTGCCAGCAGTCGAGAAACGGGACAGGGAGGTGAAAAACTGTTTTTT
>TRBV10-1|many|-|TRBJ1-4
CASSPSGRKEKLFF
TGCGCCAGCAGCCCGTCCGGAAGGAAGGAAAAACTGTTTTTT
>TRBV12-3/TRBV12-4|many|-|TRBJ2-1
CASSPTGTPYNEQFF
TGTGCCAGCAGTCCAACCGGGACCCCCTACAATGAGCAGTTCTTC
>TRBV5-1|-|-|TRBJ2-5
CASSLSRVGETQYF
TGCGCCAGCAGCTTGTCAAGGGTTGGAGAGACCCAGTACTTC
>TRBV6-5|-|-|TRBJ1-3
CASSYSRGGAGNTIYF
TGTGCCAGCAGTTACTCGAGAGGGGGGGCAGGAAACACCATATATTTT
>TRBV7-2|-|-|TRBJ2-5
CASSSRDPTETQYF
TGTGCCAGCAGCTCCCGGGACCCTACCGAGACCCAGTACTTC
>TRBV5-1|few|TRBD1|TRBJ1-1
CASSPGDRGANTEAFF
TGCGCCAGCAGCCCCGGGGACAGAGGAGCGAACACTGAAGCTTTCTTT
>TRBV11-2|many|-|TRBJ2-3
CASSLIASDTQYF
TGTGCCAGCAGCCTCATTGCTTCAGATACGCAGTATTTT
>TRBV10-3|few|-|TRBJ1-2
CAISVTLERNYGYTF
TGTGCCATCAGTGTCACTTTGGAACGGAACTATGGCTACACCTTC
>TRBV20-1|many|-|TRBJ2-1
CSATPRREIYEQFF
TGCAGTGCTACCCCCCGCCGGGAGATCTATGAGCAGTTCTTC